The rows below give T cell receptor beta chains drawn from one sample of a study of Ad26.COV2.S vaccination and SARS-CoV-2 variants. The assay was immunoSEQ multiplex PCR, and TCRdb's table has in-frame clones only and misses some. The sample gives about 330,000 clones, almost 90% of which show up once; approximately 5% is in the top ten. The material was peripheral blood, obtained in a trial of Ad26.COV2.S vaccine versus placebo. The receptors shown here come from a person aged 18-65 years who received the Ad26.COV2.S COVID-19 vaccine or a placebo. CDR3s include the opening cysteine and the closing phenylalanine or tryptophan. A D gene is named only where the DNA matches it firmly. The size entry is marked missing in some rows and otherwise reads once, few, many or a size class.

cdr3_aa: CASITPNEQFF
cdr3_nt: TGTGCCAGCATTACACCCAATGAGCAGTTCTTC
j_call: TRBJ2-1
d_call: -
clone_size: -
v_call: TRBV6-5

cdr3_aa: CASSKSPYEQYF
cdr3_nt: TGTGCCAGCAGCAAATCTCCCTACGAGCAGTACTTC
j_call: TRBJ2-7
d_call: -
clone_size: once
v_call: TRBV6-2/TRBV6-3

cdr3_aa: CASSSGLAGGKNIQYF
cdr3_nt: TGTGCCAGCAGCTCGGGACTAGCGGGAGGGAAAAACATTCAGTACTTC
j_call: TRBJ2-4
d_call: TRBD2
clone_size: -
v_call: TRBV7-2

cdr3_aa: CASSFSGSSTDTQYF
cdr3_nt: TGTGCCAGCAGTTTCAGCGGGAGTTCCACAGATACGCAGTATTTT
j_call: TRBJ2-3
d_call: TRBD2
clone_size: -
v_call: TRBV2

cdr3_aa: CASSLRTGNSGNTIYF
cdr3_nt: TGCGCCAGCAGCCTCCGGACAGGGAACTCTGGAAACACCATATATTTT
j_call: TRBJ1-3
d_call: TRBD1
clone_size: once
v_call: TRBV5-1

cdr3_aa: CASSPPLGQGYEQYF
cdr3_nt: TGTGCCAGCTCACCACCCCTTGGGCAGGGCTACGAGCAGTACTTC
j_call: TRBJ2-7
d_call: -
clone_size: -
v_call: TRBV18

cdr3_aa: CASSATGWGSYEQYF
cdr3_nt: TGTGCCAGCAGCGCGACAGGATGGGGCTCCTACGAGCAGTACTTC
j_call: TRBJ2-7
d_call: -
clone_size: -
v_call: TRBV3-1/TRBV3-2

cdr3_aa: CASRRPGTQGTEAFF
cdr3_nt: TGCGCCAGCCGTCGACCGGGGACTCAGGGGACTGAAGCTTTCTTT
j_call: TRBJ1-1
d_call: -
clone_size: -
v_call: TRBV5-1

cdr3_aa: CASSQYRVRMNTEAFF
cdr3_nt: TGCGCCAGCAGCCAATACAGGGTTCGCATGAACACTGAAGCTTTCTTT
j_call: TRBJ1-1
d_call: -
clone_size: -
v_call: TRBV5-1

cdr3_aa: CASSVVLETGELFF
cdr3_nt: TGTGCCAGCAGCGTAGTGTTGGAGACCGGGGAGCTGTTTTTT
j_call: TRBJ2-2
d_call: -
clone_size: -
v_call: TRBV9

cdr3_aa: CASTAMTGGAGYTF
cdr3_nt: TGTGCCAGCACCGCAATGACAGGGGGCGCCGGCTACACCTTC
j_call: TRBJ1-2
d_call: TRBD1
clone_size: -
v_call: TRBV6-5

cdr3_aa: CASSQAIFRQGAPGYTF
cdr3_nt: TGCGCCAGCAGCCAAGCGATCTTCCGGCAGGGGGCGCCTGGCTACACCTTC
j_call: TRBJ1-2
d_call: TRBD1
clone_size: once
v_call: TRBV4-1

cdr3_aa: CASRGLIDTQYF
cdr3_nt: TGTGCCAGCAGGGGACTGATAGATACGCAGTATTTT
j_call: TRBJ2-3
d_call: -
clone_size: -
v_call: TRBV2

cdr3_aa: CASSPPEGKAFF
cdr3_nt: TGTGCCAGCTCACCACCAGAAGGAAAGGCTTTCTTT
j_call: TRBJ1-1
d_call: -
clone_size: -
v_call: TRBV18

cdr3_aa: CASSLGTGSNQPQHF
cdr3_nt: TGTGCCAGCAGCTTGGGGACAGGGAGTAATCAGCCCCAGCATTTT
j_call: TRBJ1-5
d_call: TRBD1
clone_size: -
v_call: TRBV5-4

cdr3_aa: CASSLEGNTEAFF
cdr3_nt: TGCGCCAGCAGCTTGGAGGGAAACACTGAAGCTTTCTTT
j_call: TRBJ1-1
d_call: -
clone_size: -
v_call: TRBV5-1

cdr3_aa: CASSLAPLDSGYGYTF
cdr3_nt: TGCGCCAGCAGCTTGGCACCATTGGACAGCGGCTATGGCTACACCTTC
j_call: TRBJ1-2
d_call: -
clone_size: -
v_call: TRBV5-1

cdr3_aa: CASSHLGQNQPQHF
cdr3_nt: TGTGCCAGCAGCCACCTCGGACAGAATCAGCCCCAGCATTTT
j_call: TRBJ1-5
d_call: -
clone_size: -
v_call: TRBV3-1/TRBV3-2

cdr3_aa: CASPLGNRPNTEAFF
cdr3_nt: TGTGCCAGCCCTCTGGGGAACAGACCGAACACTGAAGCTTTCTTT
j_call: TRBJ1-1
d_call: -
clone_size: -
v_call: TRBV6-5

cdr3_aa: CASSVRLHTDTQYF
cdr3_nt: TGTGCCAGCAGCGTCAGACTCCACACAGATACGCAGTATTTT
j_call: TRBJ2-3
d_call: -
clone_size: -
v_call: TRBV7-9

cdr3_aa: CASSFQGGGYGYTF
cdr3_nt: TGTGCCAGCAGTTTCCAGGGGGGGGGCTATGGCTACACCTTC
j_call: TRBJ1-2
d_call: TRBD1
clone_size: -
v_call: TRBV27

cdr3_aa: CASSEAWTGETEAFF
cdr3_nt: TGTGCCAGCAGTGAAGCCTGGACAGGGGAAACTGAAGCTTTCTTT
j_call: TRBJ1-1
d_call: TRBD1
clone_size: -
v_call: TRBV6-1

cdr3_aa: CASSQDRKTQYF
cdr3_nt: TGCGCCAGCAGCCAAGATCGGAAGACCCAGTACTTC
j_call: TRBJ2-5
d_call: -
clone_size: -
v_call: TRBV4-1

cdr3_aa: CAISEYKEGANTEAFF
cdr3_nt: TGTGCCATCAGTGAGTACAAGGAGGGGGCGAACACTGAAGCTTTCTTT
j_call: TRBJ1-1
d_call: TRBD1
clone_size: -
v_call: TRBV10-3

cdr3_aa: CASSYQEGVTEAFF
cdr3_nt: TGTGCCAGCAGCTACCAAGAGGGGGTAACTGAAGCTTTCTTT
j_call: TRBJ1-1
d_call: -
clone_size: -
v_call: TRBV7-9

cdr3_aa: CASSVDRDSSPLHF
cdr3_nt: TGTGCCAGTAGTGTGGACAGGGACAGTTCACCCCTCCACTTT
j_call: TRBJ1-6
d_call: TRBD1
clone_size: -
v_call: TRBV19

cdr3_aa: CASSPGQGEKLFF
cdr3_nt: TGTGCCAGTAGCCCGGGACAGGGTGAAAAACTGTTTTTT
j_call: TRBJ1-4
d_call: TRBD1
clone_size: -
v_call: TRBV12-3/TRBV12-4

cdr3_aa: CSVSGRGNYGYTF
cdr3_nt: TGCAGCGTTTCGGGCAGGGGGAACTATGGCTACACCTTC
j_call: TRBJ1-2
d_call: TRBD1
clone_size: -
v_call: TRBV29-1

cdr3_aa: CASSQDRGINEQFF
cdr3_nt: TGCGCCAGCAGCCAGGACAGGGGCATCAATGAGCAGTTCTTC
j_call: TRBJ2-1
d_call: TRBD1
clone_size: -
v_call: TRBV4-3

cdr3_aa: CASSPTGTRLLNTEAFF
cdr3_nt: TGTGCCAGCAGTCCGACAGGGACCCGCCTACTAAACACTGAAGCTTTCTTT
j_call: TRBJ1-1
d_call: TRBD1
clone_size: -
v_call: TRBV28

cdr3_aa: CASSYQGNTGELFF
cdr3_nt: TGTGCCAGCAGTTATCAGGGGAACACCGGGGAGCTGTTTTTT
j_call: TRBJ2-2
d_call: -
clone_size: -
v_call: TRBV6-2/TRBV6-3

cdr3_aa: CASSMTGNGYTF
cdr3_nt: TGTGCCAGCAGCATGACAGGGAATGGCTACACCTTC
j_call: TRBJ1-2
d_call: TRBD1
clone_size: -
v_call: TRBV5-4

cdr3_aa: CACTLDPGGYGYTF
cdr3_nt: TGTGCCTGCACCTTGGACCCCGGCGGGTATGGCTACACCTTC
j_call: TRBJ1-2
d_call: -
clone_size: -
v_call: TRBV6-5

cdr3_aa: CASSLVVGLSVSQPQHF
cdr3_nt: TGTGCCAGCAGCTTAGTAGTAGGGTTATCAGTCAGTCAGCCCCAGCATTTT
j_call: TRBJ1-5
d_call: -
clone_size: -
v_call: TRBV7-2

cdr3_aa: CASSLRLGNTIYF
cdr3_nt: TGTGCCAGCAGTTTACGGCTTGGAAACACCATATATTTT
j_call: TRBJ1-3
d_call: -
clone_size: -
v_call: TRBV12-3/TRBV12-4

cdr3_aa: CASSFRVIEEQYF
cdr3_nt: TGTGCCAGCAGCTTCCGGGTCATTGAGGAGCAGTACTTC
j_call: TRBJ2-7
d_call: -
clone_size: -
v_call: TRBV5-6

cdr3_aa: CASDKSFDGEAFF
cdr3_nt: TGTGCTAGTGATAAGTCCTTCGACGGGGAAGCTTTCTTT
j_call: TRBJ1-1
d_call: -
clone_size: few
v_call: TRBV12-5

cdr3_aa: CSVEGLGTRGGYF
cdr3_nt: TGCAGCGTTGAGGGACTGGGCACTCGAGGGGGGTACTTC
j_call: TRBJ2-5
d_call: -
clone_size: -
v_call: TRBV29-1

cdr3_aa: CASSVEDLGGYTF
cdr3_nt: TGTGCCAGCAGCGTAGAAGACCTCGGGGGCTACACCTTC
j_call: TRBJ1-2
d_call: -
clone_size: -
v_call: TRBV9

cdr3_aa: CASSSRGQGGSYNSPLHF
cdr3_nt: TGTGCCAGCAGCTCCAGGGGACAGGGGGGCTCCTATAATTCACCCCTCCACTTT
j_call: TRBJ1-6
d_call: TRBD1
clone_size: -
v_call: TRBV7-9

cdr3_aa: CASSQDPMGAYGYTF
cdr3_nt: TGTGCCAGCAGCCAAGATCCCATGGGGGCCTATGGCTACACCTTC
j_call: TRBJ1-2
d_call: -
clone_size: few
v_call: TRBV14

cdr3_aa: CASATSDTQYF
cdr3_nt: TGTGCCAGCGCGACATCGGATACGCAGTATTTT
j_call: TRBJ2-3
d_call: -
clone_size: -
v_call: TRBV2